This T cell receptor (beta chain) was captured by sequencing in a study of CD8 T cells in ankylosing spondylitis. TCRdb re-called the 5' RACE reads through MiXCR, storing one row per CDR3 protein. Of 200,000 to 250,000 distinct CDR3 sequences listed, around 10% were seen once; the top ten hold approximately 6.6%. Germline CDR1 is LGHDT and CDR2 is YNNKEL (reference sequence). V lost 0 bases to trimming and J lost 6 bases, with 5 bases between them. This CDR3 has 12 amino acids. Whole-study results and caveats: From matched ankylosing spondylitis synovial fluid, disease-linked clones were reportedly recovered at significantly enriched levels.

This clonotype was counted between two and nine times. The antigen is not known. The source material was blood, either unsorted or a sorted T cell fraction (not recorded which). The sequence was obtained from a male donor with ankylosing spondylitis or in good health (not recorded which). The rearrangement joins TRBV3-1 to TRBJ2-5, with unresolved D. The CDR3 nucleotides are TGTGCCAGCAGCCAAGAAACGCAGACCCAGTACTTC. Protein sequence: CASSQETQTQYF.